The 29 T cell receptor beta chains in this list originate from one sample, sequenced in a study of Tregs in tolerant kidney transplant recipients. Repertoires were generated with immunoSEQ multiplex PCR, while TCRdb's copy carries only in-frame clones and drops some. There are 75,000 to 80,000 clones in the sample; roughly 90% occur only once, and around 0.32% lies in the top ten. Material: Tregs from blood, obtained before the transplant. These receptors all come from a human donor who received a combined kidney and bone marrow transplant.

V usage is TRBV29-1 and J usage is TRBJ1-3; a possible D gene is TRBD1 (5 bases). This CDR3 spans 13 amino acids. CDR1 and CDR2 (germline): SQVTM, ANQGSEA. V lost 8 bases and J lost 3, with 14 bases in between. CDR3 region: CSTPGGGGNTIYF. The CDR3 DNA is TGCAGCACCCCGGGGGGGGGTGGAAACACCATATATTTT.

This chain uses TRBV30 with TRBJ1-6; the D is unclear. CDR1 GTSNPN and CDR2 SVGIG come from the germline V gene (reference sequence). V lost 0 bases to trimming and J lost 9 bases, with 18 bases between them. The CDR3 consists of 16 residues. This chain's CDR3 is CAWSVRKEVRGSPLHF. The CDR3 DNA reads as TGTGCCTGGAGTGTACGAAAAGAAGTACGGGGTTCACCCCTCCACTTT.

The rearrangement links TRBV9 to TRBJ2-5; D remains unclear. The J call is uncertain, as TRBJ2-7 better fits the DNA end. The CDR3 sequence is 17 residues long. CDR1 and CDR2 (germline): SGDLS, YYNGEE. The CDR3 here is CASSVAAGDEGYYEQYF. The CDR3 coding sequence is TGTGCCAGCAGCGTAGCTGCCGGTGACGAAGGATACTACGAGCAGTACTTC.

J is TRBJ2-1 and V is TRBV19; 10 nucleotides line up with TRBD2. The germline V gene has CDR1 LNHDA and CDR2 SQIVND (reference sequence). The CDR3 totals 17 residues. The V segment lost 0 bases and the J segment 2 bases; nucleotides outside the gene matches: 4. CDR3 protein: CASSIDLLAGPYNEQFF. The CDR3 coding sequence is TGTGCCAGTAGTATAGATCTACTAGCGGGACCCTACAATGAGCAGTTCTTC. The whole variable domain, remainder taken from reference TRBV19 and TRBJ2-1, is DGGITQSPKYLFRKEGQNVTLSCEQNLNHDAMYWYRQDPGQGLRLIYYSQIVNDFQKGDIAEGYSVSREKKESFPLTVTSAQKNPTAFYLCASSIDLLAGPYNEQFFGPGTRLTVL.

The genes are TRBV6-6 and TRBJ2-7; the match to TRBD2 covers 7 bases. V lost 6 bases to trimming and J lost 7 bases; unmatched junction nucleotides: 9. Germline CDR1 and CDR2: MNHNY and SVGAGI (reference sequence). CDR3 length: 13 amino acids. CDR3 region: CASRRLASVEQYF. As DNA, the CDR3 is TGTGCCAGCAGAAGACTAGCTTCGGTTGAGCAGTACTTC.

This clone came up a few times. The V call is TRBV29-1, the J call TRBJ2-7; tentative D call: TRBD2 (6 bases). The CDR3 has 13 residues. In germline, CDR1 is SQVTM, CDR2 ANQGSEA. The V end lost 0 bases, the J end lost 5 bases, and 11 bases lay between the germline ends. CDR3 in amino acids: CSVEDIADHEQYF. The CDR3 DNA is TGCAGCGTTGAAGATATAGCGGATCACGAGCAGTACTTC.

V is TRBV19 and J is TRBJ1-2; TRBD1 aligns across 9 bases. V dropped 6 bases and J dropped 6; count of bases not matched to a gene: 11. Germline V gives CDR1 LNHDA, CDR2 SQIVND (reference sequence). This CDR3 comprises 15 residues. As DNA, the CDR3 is TGTGCCAGTAGCGGCTCGGGACAGGGAGTGAATGGCTACACCTTC. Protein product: CASSGSGQGVNGYTF.

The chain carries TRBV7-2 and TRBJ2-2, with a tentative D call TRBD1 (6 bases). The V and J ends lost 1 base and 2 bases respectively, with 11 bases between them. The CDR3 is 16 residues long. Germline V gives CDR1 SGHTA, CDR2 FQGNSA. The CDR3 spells CASSLGQGPNTGELFF. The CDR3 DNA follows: TGTGCCAGCAGCTTAGGCCAGGGGCCTAACACCGGGGAGCTGTTTTTT.

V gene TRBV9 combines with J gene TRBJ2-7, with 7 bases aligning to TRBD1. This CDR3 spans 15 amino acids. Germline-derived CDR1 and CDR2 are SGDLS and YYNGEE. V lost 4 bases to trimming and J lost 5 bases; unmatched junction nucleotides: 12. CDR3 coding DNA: TGTGCCAGCAGCTTACAGGGGTCGTTCTATAACGAGCAGTACTTC. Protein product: CASSLQGSFYNEQYF.

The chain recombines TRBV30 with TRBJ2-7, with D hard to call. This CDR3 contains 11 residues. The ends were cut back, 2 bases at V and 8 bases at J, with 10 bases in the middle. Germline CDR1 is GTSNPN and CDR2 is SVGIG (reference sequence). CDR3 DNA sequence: TGTGCCTGGAGTTCAAGGGTGAAGCAGTACTTC. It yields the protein CAWSSRVKQYF.

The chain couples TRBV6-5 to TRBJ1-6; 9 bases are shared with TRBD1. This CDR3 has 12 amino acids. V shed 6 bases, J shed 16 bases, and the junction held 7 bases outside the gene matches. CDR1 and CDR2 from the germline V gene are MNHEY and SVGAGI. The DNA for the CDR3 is TGTGCCAGCAGGCCGGACAGGGGCCTTCTCCACTTT. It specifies CASRPDRGLLHF.

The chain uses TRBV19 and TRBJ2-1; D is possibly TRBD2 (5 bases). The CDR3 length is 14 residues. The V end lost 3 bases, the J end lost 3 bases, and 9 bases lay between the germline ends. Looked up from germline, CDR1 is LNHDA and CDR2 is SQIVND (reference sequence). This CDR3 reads CASSIVGVYNEQFF. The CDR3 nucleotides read TGTGCCAGTAGTATTGTCGGGGTCTACAATGAGCAGTTCTTC.

The CDR3 spells CAWSPQGSNEKLFF. The CDR3 nucleotides read TGTGCCTGGAGCCCCCAGGGCTCTAATGAAAAACTGTTTTTT. The gene calls are TRBV30 and TRBJ1-4; D is possibly TRBD1 (5 bases). Trimming left V 3 bases short and J 3 bases short, with 11 bases between. This CDR3 has 14 residues. Per germline, CDR1 GTSNPN and CDR2 SVGIG (reference sequence).

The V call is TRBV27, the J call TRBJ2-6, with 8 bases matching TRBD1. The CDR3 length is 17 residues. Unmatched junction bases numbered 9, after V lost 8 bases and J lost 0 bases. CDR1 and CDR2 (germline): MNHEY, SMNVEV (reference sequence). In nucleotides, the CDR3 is TGTGCCAGCCGAACCGGGACAGGATTCTCTGGGGCCAACGTCCTGACTTTC. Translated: CASRTGTGFSGANVLTF.

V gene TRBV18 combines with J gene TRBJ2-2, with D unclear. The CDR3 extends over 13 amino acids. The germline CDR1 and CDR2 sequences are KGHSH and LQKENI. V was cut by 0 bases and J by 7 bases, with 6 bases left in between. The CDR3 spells CASSPPMIGELFF. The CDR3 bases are TGTGCCAGCTCACCACCAATGATCGGGGAGCTGTTTTTT. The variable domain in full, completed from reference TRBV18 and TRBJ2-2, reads NAGVMQNPRHLVRRRGQEARLRCSPMKGHSHVYWYRQLPEEGLKFMVYLQKENIIDESGMPKERFSAEFPKEGPSILRIQQVVRGDSAAYFCASSPPMIGELFFGEGSRLTVL.

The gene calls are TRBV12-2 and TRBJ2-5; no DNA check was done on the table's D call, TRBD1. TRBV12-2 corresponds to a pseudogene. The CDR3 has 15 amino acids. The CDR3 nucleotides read TGTGCAAGTCGCCGTCGGACAGGGGGTTGGGAGACCCAGTACTTC. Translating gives CASRRRTGGWETQYF.

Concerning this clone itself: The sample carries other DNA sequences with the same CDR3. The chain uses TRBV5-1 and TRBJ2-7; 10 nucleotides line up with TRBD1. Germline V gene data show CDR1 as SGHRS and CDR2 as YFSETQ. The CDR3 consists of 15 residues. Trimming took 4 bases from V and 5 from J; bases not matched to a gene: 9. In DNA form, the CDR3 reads TGCGCCAGCAGCGCCCGACAGGGGGCAAGCGACGAGCAGTACTTC. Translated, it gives CASSARQGASDEQYF.

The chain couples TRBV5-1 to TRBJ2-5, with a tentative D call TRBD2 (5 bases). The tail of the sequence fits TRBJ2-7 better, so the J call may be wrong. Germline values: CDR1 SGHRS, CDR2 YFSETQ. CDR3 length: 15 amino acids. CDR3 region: CASSLVSGKFNEQYF. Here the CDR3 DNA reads TGCGCCAGCAGCTTGGTTTCGGGGAAATTCAACGAGCAGTACTTC.

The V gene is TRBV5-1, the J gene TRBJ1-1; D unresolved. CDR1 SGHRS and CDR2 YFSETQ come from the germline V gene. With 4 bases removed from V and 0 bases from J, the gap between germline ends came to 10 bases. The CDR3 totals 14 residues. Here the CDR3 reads CASSQGPMNTEAFF. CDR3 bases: TGCGCCAGCAGCCAAGGGCCGATGAACACTGAAGCTTTCTTT. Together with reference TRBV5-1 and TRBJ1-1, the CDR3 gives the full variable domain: KAGVTQTPRYLIKTRGQQVTLSCSPISGHRSVSWYQQTPGQGLQFLFEYFSETQRNKGNFPGRFSGRQFSNSRSEMNVSTLELGDSALYLCASSQGPMNTEAFFGQGTRLTVV.

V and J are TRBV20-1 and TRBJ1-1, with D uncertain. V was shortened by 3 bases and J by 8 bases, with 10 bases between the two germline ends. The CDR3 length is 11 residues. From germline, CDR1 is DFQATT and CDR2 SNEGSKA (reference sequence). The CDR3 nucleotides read TGCAGTGCTAGTTACCTCGCCGAAGCTTTCTTT. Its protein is CSASYLAEAFF.

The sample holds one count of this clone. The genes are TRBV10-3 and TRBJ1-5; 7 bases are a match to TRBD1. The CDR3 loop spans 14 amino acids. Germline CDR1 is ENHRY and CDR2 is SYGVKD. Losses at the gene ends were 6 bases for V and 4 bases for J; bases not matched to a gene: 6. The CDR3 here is CAISDGTVNQPQHF. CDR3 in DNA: TGTGCCATCAGCGACGGGACAGTTAATCAGCCCCAGCATTTT.

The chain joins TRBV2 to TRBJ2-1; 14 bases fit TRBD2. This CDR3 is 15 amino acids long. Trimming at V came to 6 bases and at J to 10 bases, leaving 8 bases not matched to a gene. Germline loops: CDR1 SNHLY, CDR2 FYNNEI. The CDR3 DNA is TGTGCCAGCAGCCCTATAGGACTAGCGGGAGGCGAGCAGTTCTTC. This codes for CASSPIGLAGGEQFF.

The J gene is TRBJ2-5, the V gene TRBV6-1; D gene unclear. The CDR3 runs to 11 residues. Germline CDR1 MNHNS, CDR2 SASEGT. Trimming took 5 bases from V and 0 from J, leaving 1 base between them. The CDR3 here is CASSYQETQYF. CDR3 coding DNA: TGTGCCAGCAGTTACCAAGAGACCCAGTACTTC.

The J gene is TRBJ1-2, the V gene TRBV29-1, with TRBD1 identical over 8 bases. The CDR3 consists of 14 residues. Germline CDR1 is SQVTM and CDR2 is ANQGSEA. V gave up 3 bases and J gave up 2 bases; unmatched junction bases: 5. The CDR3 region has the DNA TGCAGCGTTGATGGGACAGGCTCGAACTATGGCTACACCTTC. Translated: CSVDGTGSNYGYTF.

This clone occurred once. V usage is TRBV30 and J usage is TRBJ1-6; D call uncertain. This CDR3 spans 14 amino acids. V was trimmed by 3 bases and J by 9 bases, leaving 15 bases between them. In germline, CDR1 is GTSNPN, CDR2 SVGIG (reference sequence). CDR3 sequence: CAWRASGSISPLHF. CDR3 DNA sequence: TGTGCCTGGAGGGCCTCTGGCAGCATTTCACCCCTCCACTTT.

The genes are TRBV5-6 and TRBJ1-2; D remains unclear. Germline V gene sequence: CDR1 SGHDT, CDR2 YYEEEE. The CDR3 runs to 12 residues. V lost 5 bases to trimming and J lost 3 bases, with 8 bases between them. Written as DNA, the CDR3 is TGTGCCAGCAGGAGGGAGGACTATGGCTACACCTTC. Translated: CASRREDYGYTF. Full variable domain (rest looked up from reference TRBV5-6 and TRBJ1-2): DAGVTQSPTHLIKTRGQQVTLRCSPKSGHDTVSWYQQALGQGPQFIFQYYEEEERQRGNFPDRFSGHQFPNYSSELNVNALLLGDSALYLCASRREDYGYTFGSGTRLTVV.

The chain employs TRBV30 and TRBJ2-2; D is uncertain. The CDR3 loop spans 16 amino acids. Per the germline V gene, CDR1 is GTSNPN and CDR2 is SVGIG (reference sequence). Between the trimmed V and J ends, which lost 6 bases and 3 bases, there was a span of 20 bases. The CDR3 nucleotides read TGTGCCTGTTCACATCTCCCTCGGCTCCACACCGGGGAGCTGTTTTTT. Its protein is CACSHLPRLHTGELFF.

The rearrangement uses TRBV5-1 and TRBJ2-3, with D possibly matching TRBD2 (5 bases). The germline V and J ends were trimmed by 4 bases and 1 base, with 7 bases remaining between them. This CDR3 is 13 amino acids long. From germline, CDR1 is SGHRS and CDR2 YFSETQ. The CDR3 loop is CASSPGGTDTQYF. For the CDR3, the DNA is TGCGCCAGCAGCCCCGGGGGCACAGATACGCAGTATTTT.

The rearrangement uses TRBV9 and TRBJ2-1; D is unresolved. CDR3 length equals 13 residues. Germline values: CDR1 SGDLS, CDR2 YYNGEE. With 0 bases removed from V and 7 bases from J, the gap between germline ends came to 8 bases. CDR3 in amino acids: CASSVAAVNEQFF. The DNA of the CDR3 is TGTGCCAGCAGCGTAGCAGCAGTGAATGAGCAGTTCTTC.